These 18 T cell receptor beta chains originate from one sample sequenced in a study of blood T cell repertoires in COVID-19. Repertoires were generated with immunoSEQ multiplex PCR, while TCRdb's copy carries only in-frame clones and drops some. The table includes approximately 230,000 clones, approximately 84% detected once. The specimen sequenced was PBMCs or T cells enriched from blood (not recorded which). These receptors were collected from a man aged 35 to 55 who had recovered from COVID-19.

The rearrangement uses TRBV7-2 and TRBJ1-6; TRBD1 aligns across 7 bases. The J segment lost 11 bases and the V segment lost 1 base, leaving 5 bases of the junction unmatched. The CDR3 has 14 residues. Germline CDR1 and CDR2: SGHTA and FQGNSA. The CDR3 DNA is TGTGCCAGCAGCTTAGACAGGGGAAGGCCACCCCTCCACTTT. The encoded protein is CASSLDRGRPPLHF.

This chain joins TRBV7-2 and TRBJ1-2; a possible D gene is TRBD1 (6 bases). In germline, CDR1 is SGHTA, CDR2 FQGNSA. The length of the CDR3 is 15 residues. With 6 bases removed from V and 7 bases from J, the gap between germline ends came to 21 bases. The DNA of the CDR3 is TGTGCCAGCAGTCCACAGGACTGGGGGCTACGTGGCTACACCTTC. Its protein product is CASSPQDWGLRGYTF.

This clone was found a few times. The chain is built from TRBV6-6 and TRBJ1-2; D gene ambiguous. Germline lookup yields CDR1 MNHNY and CDR2 SVGAGI (reference sequence). V lost 11 bases and J lost 2, with 18 bases in between. The CDR3 is 14 amino acids. The CDR3 DNA reads as TGTGCCGTCCACCCCCTCGGCGGAAACTATGGCTACACCTTC. This translates into CAVHPLGGNYGYTF.

The genes are TRBV4-1 and TRBJ2-2; D possibly corresponds to TRBD1 (6 bases). The V end was cut by 5 bases, the J end by 6 bases, with 10 bases between. Germline CDR1 and CDR2: MGHRA and YSYEKL. The CDR3 has 13 residues. The CDR3 sequence is CASSSRTAGELFF. In DNA form, the CDR3 reads TGCGCCAGCAGCTCACGGACAGCCGGGGAGCTGTTTTTT.

In its sample, this clone was seen once. The chain uses TRBV3-1 (or the pseudogene TRBV3-2) and TRBJ1-2, with 7 bases lining up with TRBD1. With 1 base clipped from V and 8 bases from J, the junction kept 16 bases outside the gene matches. The CDR3 length is 17 residues. Germline CDR1 LGHDT, CDR2 YNNKEL (reference sequence). This CDR3 reads CASSQVYWDSSSWGYTF. CDR3 in DNA: TGTGCCAGCAGCCAAGTCTATTGGGACAGTTCTTCTTGGGGCTACACCTTC.

The chain recombines TRBV11-3 with TRBJ2-6; TRBD2 matches at 12 bases. The CDR3 covers 18 residues. V trimming: 5 bases; J trimming: 0 bases; junction bases outside the gene matches: 5. Germline V gene lookup returns CDR1 SGHNT and CDR2 YENEEA. As DNA, the CDR3 is TGTGCCAGCAGCGCCGGACTAGCGGGGAGCTCTGGGGCCAACGTCCTGACTTTC. Its protein product is CASSAGLAGSSGANVLTF.

The V call is TRBV30, the J call TRBJ1-2; D is unclear. The germline CDR1 and CDR2 sequences are GTSNPN and SVGIG (reference sequence). Trimming stripped 0 bases from V and 8 bases from J, with 10 bases between. The CDR3 has 12 amino acids. In nucleotides, the CDR3 is TGTGCCTGGAGTGTGGTAGCCGTGGGCTACACCTTC. Translated, it gives CAWSVVAVGYTF.

In this sample, this clone turned up once. This chain joins TRBV27 and TRBJ1-2; 9 bases are shared with TRBD1. The CDR3 has 15 amino acids. Looked up from germline, CDR1 is MNHEY and CDR2 is SMNVEV (reference sequence). V trimming: 4 bases; J trimming: 3 bases; junction bases outside the gene matches: 6. CDR3: CASSSVQGAHYGYTF. The CDR3 DNA is TGTGCCAGCAGTTCTGTACAGGGGGCGCACTATGGCTACACCTTC.

The gene calls are TRBV6-4 and TRBJ1-1; the match to TRBD1 covers 10 bases. CDR3 size: 13 residues. Germline CDR1 is MRHNA and CDR2 is SNTAGT. V was clipped by 11 bases and J by 5 bases; unmatched bases: 8. The CDR3 DNA sequence: TGTGCCGCAACCGGGACAGGGGTAACTGAAGCTTTCTTT. It yields the protein CAATGTGVTEAFF.

The chain combines TRBV7-2 with TRBJ1-1; 7 bases are shared with TRBD1. The CDR3 extends over 15 amino acids. V lost 5 bases to trimming and J lost 3 bases; unmatched junction nucleotides: 9. CDR1 SGHTA and CDR2 FQGNSA come from the germline V gene. This CDR3 is CASSPQGRGHTEAFF. The CDR3 coding sequence is TGTGCCAGCAGCCCACAGGGGCGGGGCCACACTGAAGCTTTCTTT.

The chain combines TRBV5-1 with TRBJ2-7; 16 bases fit TRBD2. The CDR3 is 16 residues long. The V gene's germline CDR1 is SGHRS and CDR2 YFSETQ. V lost 4 bases and J lost 5; bases outside the gene matches: 6. DNA for the CDR3: TGCGCCAGCAGCCCTGGGACTAGCGGGAGGGCCCACGAGCAGTACTTC. Translation: CASSPGTSGRAHEQYF.

The rearrangement joins TRBV18 to TRBJ2-7; tentative D call: TRBD1 (6 bases). The germline gives CDR1 KGHSH, CDR2 LQKENI. The CDR3 runs to 15 residues. The germline V and J ends were trimmed by 4 bases and 3 bases, with 16 bases remaining between them. The CDR3 loop reads CASSQEQGSGYEQYF. CDR3 sequence (DNA): TGTGCCAGCTCACAAGAACAGGGTTCGGGCTACGAGCAGTACTTC.

In this sample, this clone turned up a few times. The chain couples TRBV9 to TRBJ2-7; a weak D match, TRBD2 (6 bases). Between the trimmed V and J ends, which lost 3 bases and 7 bases, there was a span of 20 bases. The CDR3 runs to 15 residues. Per germline, CDR1 SGDLS and CDR2 YYNGEE. CDR3 loop: CASSGGEGSPLEQYF. The CDR3 DNA reads as TGTGCCAGCAGCGGCGGGGAAGGGAGCCCCCTTGAGCAGTACTTC.

V gene TRBV14 combines with J gene TRBJ1-2; 7 bases are shared with TRBD1. V trimming: 4 bases; J trimming: 8 bases; junction bases outside the gene matches: 4. The CDR3 spans 12 residues. From germline, CDR1 is SGHDN and CDR2 FVKESK. The CDR3 nucleotides are TGTGCCAGCAGCCTCGGGACAGCCGGCTACACCTTC. This codes for CASSLGTAGYTF.

This rearrangement joins TRBV30 to TRBJ2-5, with TRBD1 identical over 11 bases. Per the germline V gene, CDR1 is GTSNPN and CDR2 is SVGIG (reference sequence). V gave up 1 base and J gave up 9 bases; unmatched junction bases: 7. The CDR3 consists of 14 residues. For the CDR3, the DNA is TGTGCCTGGAGTGCGGGACAGGGGGTAGGAGCCCAGTACTTC. It translates to CAWSAGQGVGAQYF.

This clone turned up a few times. This chain links TRBV7-9 with TRBJ2-3; D may be TRBD2 (7 bases). The CDR3 extends over 15 amino acids. Trimming stripped 1 base from V and 5 bases from J, with 13 bases between. Per the germline V gene, CDR1 is SEHNR and CDR2 is FQNEAQ (reference sequence). The CDR3 DNA reads TGTGCCAGCAGCTTAGGGGGGGGGCCAATAGATACGCAGTATTTT. Its translation is CASSLGGGPIDTQYF.

The V gene is TRBV28, the J gene TRBJ1-5; 10 bases agree with TRBD1. The CDR3 is 15 amino acids. Germline loops: CDR1 MDHEN, CDR2 SYDVKM. After removal of 5 bases from V and 4 bases from J, the junction contained 5 bases not matched to a gene. The CDR3 DNA sequence: TGTGCCAGCAGTCCTGGGGACAGGGGTAATCAGCCCCAGCATTTT. It translates to CASSPGDRGNQPQHF.

The genes are TRBV6-4 and TRBJ2-3; TRBD2 matches 11 bases. The V and J ends lost 5 bases and 3 bases, in that order; junction bases with no gene match: 4. The CDR3 has 15 amino acids. The germline V gene has CDR1 MRHNA and CDR2 SNTAGT. The DNA for the CDR3 is TGTGCCAGCAGTTCTAGCGGGAGGAGGACAGATACGCAGTATTTT. It yields the protein CASSSSGRRTDTQYF.